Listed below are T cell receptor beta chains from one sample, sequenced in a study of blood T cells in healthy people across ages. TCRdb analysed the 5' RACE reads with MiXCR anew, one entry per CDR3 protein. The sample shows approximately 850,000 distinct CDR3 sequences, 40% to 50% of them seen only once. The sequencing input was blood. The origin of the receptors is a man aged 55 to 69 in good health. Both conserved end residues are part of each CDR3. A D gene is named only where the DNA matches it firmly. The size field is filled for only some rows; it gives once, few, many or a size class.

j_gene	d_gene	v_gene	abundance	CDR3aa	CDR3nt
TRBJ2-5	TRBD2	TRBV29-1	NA	CSVPGTSGGLQTQYF	TGCAGCGTTCCCGGGACTAGCGGGGGGTTGCAGACCCAGTACTTC
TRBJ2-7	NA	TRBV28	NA	CASSTPSQDYEQYF	TGTGCCAGCAGTACCCCTAGTCAAGACTACGAGCAGTACTTC
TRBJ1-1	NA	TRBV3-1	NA	CASSQVLPASGTEAFF	TGTGCCAGCAGCCAAGTTCTCCCGGCATCGGGCACTGAAGCTTTCTTT
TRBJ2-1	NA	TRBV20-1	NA	CSARGGKGGGNEQFF	TGCAGTGCTAGAGGGGGGAAAGGGGGAGGAAATGAGCAGTTCTTC
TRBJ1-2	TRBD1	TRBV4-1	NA	CASSHLDREYGYTF	TGCGCCAGCAGCCACCTGGACAGGGAATATGGCTACACCTTC
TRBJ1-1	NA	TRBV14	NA	CASSHLTSRNTEAFF	TGTGCCAGCAGCCATTTAACGTCGCGGAACACTGAAGCTTTCTTT
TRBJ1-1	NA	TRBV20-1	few	CSAPAGHMNTEAFF	TGCAGTGCGCCGGCCGGTCACATGAACACTGAAGCTTTCTTT
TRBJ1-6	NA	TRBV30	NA	CAWKERRAPNSPLHF	TGTGCCTGGAAGGAGAGAAGGGCGCCGAATTCACCCCTCCACTTT
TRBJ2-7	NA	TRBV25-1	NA	CASSDRPYEQYF	TGTGCCAGCAGTGATCGTCCATACGAGCAGTACTTC
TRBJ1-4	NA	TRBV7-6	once	CASSPHSQLREKLFF	TGTGCCAGCAGCCCCCATTCGCAACTACGGGAAAAACTGTTTTTT
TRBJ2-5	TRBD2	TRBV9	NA	CASSVDWRGGQETQYF	TGTGCCAGCAGCGTAGATTGGCGGGGGGGCCAAGAGACCCAGTACTTC
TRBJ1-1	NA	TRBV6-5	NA	CASSYSRTPGNTEAFF	TGTGCCAGCAGTTACTCGAGGACACCAGGGAACACTGAAGCTTTCTTT
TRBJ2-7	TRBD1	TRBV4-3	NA	CASSQSRDRGTYEQYF	TGCGCCAGCAGCCAGTCCCGGGACAGGGGAACCTACGAGCAGTACTTC
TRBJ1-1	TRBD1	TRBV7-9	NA	CASSPGDRGDTEAFF	TGTGCCAGCAGCCCAGGGGACAGGGGTGACACTGAAGCTTTCTTT
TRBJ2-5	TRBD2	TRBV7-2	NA	CASSFTSVKETQYF	TGTGCCAGCAGCTTTACTAGCGTGAAAGAGACCCAGTACTTC
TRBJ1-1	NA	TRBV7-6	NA	CASSLPVGENTEAFF	TGTGCCAGCAGCCTACCCGTCGGAGAGAACACTGAAGCTTTCTTT
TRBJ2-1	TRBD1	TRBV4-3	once	CASSQDGDRGRNEQFF	TGCGCCAGCAGCCAAGATGGGGACAGGGGGCGAAATGAGCAGTTCTTC
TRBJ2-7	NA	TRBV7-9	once	CASSLVSQGQYF	TGTGCCAGCAGCTTAGTCTCCCAGGGGCAGTACTTC
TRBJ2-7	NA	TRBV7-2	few	CASSSDYTINEQYF	TGTGCCAGCAGCTCGGACTATACAATAAACGAGCAGTACTTC
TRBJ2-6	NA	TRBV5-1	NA	CASRRQPSSYSGANVLTF	TGCGCCAGCAGGAGACAGCCCAGCTCTTACTCTGGGGCCAACGTCCTGACTTTC
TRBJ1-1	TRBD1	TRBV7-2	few	CASSLDRLYTEAFF	TGTGCCAGCAGCCTGGACAGGCTTTACACTGAAGCTTTCTTT
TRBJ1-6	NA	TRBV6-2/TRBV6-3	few	CASSPGTGPSPLHF	TGTGCCAGCAGTCCCGGCACAGGGCCTTCGCCCCTCCACTTT
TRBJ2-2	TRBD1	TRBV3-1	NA	CASSQRTGITRELFF	TGTGCCAGCAGCCAAAGGACAGGGATAACCAGGGAGCTGTTTTTT
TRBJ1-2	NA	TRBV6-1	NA	CASTLGPSPDGYTF	TGTGCCAGCACCCTGGGCCCTTCGCCCGATGGCTACACCTTC
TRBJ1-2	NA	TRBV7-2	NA	CASSQRGRSYYTF	TGTGCCAGCAGCCAGCGGGGCAGATCCTATTACACCTTC
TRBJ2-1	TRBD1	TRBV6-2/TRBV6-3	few	CASSDRQGAYNEQFF	TGTGCCAGCAGCGATCGACAGGGGGCTTACAATGAGCAGTTCTTC
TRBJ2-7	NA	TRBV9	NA	CASSDGRGRGEQYF	TGTGCCAGCAGCGACGGCAGGGGAAGAGGAGAGCAGTACTTC
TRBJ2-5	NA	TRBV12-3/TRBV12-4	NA	CASSLPGTQETQYF	TGTGCCAGCAGCCTCCCCGGGACCCAAGAGACCCAGTACTTC
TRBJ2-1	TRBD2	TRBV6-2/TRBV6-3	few	CASSYLLVAGGDEQFF	TGTGCCAGCAGTTACCTCTTGGTAGCGGGGGGGGATGAGCAGTTCTTC
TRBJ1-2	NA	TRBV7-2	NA	CASSPLGGSRGYTF	TGTGCCAGCAGCCCTTTGGGGGGTAGCCGTGGCTACACCTTC
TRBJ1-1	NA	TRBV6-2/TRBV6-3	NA	CASSYSRGGETEAFF	TGTGCCAGCAGTTACTCGAGGGGGGGCGAGACTGAAGCTTTCTTT
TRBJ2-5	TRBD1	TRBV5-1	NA	CASSRGQGLSETQYF	TGCGCCAGCAGCCGAGGACAGGGACTGTCAGAGACCCAGTACTTC
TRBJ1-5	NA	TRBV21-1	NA	CASSRSMGPQHF	TGTGCCAGCAGCAGATCCATGGGGCCCCAGCATTTT
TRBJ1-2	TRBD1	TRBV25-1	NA	CASSSYRGSGYTF	TGTGCCAGCAGCAGCTACAGGGGGAGCGGCTACACCTTC
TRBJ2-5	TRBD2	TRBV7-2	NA	CASSPGSGREETQYF	TGTGCCAGCAGCCCCGGGTCAGGGCGGGAGGAGACCCAGTACTTC
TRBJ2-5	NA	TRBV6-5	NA	CATRHGSQETQYF	TGTGCCACCAGACATGGGTCCCAAGAGACCCAGTACTTC
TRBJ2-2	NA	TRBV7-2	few	CASSLKRTNTGELFF	TGTGCCAGCAGCTTGAAGCGGACGAACACCGGGGAGCTGTTTTTT
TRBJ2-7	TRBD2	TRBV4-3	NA	CASSQAAAGEKYEQYF	TGCGCCAGCAGCCAAGCCGCGGCGGGGGAGAAATACGAGCAGTACTTC
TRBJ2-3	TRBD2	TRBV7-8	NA	CASSLGGRGGTDTQYF	TGTGCCAGCAGCTTAGGTGGGCGGGGGGGCACAGATACGCAGTATTTT
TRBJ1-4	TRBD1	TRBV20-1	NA	CSAPGPDRGPKLFF	TGCAGTGCTCCGGGCCCGGACAGGGGGCCAAAACTGTTTTTT
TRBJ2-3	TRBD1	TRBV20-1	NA	CSAAGPQGVADAQYF	TGCAGTGCTGCAGGTCCACAGGGGGTGGCAGATGCGCAGTATTTT
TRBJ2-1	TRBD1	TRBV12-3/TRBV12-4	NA	CASRDRGRSYNEQFF	TGTGCCAGCAGAGACAGGGGTCGCTCCTACAATGAGCAGTTCTTC
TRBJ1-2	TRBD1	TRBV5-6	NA	CASSITGTGSNYGYTF	TGTGCCAGCAGCATTACCGGGACAGGGTCTAACTATGGCTACACCTTC
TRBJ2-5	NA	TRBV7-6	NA	CASSDRWGTQYF	TGTGCCAGCAGCGATAGGTGGGGGACCCAGTACTTC
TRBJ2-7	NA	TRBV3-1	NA	CASSLLPTGIYEQYF	TGTGCCAGCAGCCTACTGCCTACCGGCATCTACGAGCAGTACTTC